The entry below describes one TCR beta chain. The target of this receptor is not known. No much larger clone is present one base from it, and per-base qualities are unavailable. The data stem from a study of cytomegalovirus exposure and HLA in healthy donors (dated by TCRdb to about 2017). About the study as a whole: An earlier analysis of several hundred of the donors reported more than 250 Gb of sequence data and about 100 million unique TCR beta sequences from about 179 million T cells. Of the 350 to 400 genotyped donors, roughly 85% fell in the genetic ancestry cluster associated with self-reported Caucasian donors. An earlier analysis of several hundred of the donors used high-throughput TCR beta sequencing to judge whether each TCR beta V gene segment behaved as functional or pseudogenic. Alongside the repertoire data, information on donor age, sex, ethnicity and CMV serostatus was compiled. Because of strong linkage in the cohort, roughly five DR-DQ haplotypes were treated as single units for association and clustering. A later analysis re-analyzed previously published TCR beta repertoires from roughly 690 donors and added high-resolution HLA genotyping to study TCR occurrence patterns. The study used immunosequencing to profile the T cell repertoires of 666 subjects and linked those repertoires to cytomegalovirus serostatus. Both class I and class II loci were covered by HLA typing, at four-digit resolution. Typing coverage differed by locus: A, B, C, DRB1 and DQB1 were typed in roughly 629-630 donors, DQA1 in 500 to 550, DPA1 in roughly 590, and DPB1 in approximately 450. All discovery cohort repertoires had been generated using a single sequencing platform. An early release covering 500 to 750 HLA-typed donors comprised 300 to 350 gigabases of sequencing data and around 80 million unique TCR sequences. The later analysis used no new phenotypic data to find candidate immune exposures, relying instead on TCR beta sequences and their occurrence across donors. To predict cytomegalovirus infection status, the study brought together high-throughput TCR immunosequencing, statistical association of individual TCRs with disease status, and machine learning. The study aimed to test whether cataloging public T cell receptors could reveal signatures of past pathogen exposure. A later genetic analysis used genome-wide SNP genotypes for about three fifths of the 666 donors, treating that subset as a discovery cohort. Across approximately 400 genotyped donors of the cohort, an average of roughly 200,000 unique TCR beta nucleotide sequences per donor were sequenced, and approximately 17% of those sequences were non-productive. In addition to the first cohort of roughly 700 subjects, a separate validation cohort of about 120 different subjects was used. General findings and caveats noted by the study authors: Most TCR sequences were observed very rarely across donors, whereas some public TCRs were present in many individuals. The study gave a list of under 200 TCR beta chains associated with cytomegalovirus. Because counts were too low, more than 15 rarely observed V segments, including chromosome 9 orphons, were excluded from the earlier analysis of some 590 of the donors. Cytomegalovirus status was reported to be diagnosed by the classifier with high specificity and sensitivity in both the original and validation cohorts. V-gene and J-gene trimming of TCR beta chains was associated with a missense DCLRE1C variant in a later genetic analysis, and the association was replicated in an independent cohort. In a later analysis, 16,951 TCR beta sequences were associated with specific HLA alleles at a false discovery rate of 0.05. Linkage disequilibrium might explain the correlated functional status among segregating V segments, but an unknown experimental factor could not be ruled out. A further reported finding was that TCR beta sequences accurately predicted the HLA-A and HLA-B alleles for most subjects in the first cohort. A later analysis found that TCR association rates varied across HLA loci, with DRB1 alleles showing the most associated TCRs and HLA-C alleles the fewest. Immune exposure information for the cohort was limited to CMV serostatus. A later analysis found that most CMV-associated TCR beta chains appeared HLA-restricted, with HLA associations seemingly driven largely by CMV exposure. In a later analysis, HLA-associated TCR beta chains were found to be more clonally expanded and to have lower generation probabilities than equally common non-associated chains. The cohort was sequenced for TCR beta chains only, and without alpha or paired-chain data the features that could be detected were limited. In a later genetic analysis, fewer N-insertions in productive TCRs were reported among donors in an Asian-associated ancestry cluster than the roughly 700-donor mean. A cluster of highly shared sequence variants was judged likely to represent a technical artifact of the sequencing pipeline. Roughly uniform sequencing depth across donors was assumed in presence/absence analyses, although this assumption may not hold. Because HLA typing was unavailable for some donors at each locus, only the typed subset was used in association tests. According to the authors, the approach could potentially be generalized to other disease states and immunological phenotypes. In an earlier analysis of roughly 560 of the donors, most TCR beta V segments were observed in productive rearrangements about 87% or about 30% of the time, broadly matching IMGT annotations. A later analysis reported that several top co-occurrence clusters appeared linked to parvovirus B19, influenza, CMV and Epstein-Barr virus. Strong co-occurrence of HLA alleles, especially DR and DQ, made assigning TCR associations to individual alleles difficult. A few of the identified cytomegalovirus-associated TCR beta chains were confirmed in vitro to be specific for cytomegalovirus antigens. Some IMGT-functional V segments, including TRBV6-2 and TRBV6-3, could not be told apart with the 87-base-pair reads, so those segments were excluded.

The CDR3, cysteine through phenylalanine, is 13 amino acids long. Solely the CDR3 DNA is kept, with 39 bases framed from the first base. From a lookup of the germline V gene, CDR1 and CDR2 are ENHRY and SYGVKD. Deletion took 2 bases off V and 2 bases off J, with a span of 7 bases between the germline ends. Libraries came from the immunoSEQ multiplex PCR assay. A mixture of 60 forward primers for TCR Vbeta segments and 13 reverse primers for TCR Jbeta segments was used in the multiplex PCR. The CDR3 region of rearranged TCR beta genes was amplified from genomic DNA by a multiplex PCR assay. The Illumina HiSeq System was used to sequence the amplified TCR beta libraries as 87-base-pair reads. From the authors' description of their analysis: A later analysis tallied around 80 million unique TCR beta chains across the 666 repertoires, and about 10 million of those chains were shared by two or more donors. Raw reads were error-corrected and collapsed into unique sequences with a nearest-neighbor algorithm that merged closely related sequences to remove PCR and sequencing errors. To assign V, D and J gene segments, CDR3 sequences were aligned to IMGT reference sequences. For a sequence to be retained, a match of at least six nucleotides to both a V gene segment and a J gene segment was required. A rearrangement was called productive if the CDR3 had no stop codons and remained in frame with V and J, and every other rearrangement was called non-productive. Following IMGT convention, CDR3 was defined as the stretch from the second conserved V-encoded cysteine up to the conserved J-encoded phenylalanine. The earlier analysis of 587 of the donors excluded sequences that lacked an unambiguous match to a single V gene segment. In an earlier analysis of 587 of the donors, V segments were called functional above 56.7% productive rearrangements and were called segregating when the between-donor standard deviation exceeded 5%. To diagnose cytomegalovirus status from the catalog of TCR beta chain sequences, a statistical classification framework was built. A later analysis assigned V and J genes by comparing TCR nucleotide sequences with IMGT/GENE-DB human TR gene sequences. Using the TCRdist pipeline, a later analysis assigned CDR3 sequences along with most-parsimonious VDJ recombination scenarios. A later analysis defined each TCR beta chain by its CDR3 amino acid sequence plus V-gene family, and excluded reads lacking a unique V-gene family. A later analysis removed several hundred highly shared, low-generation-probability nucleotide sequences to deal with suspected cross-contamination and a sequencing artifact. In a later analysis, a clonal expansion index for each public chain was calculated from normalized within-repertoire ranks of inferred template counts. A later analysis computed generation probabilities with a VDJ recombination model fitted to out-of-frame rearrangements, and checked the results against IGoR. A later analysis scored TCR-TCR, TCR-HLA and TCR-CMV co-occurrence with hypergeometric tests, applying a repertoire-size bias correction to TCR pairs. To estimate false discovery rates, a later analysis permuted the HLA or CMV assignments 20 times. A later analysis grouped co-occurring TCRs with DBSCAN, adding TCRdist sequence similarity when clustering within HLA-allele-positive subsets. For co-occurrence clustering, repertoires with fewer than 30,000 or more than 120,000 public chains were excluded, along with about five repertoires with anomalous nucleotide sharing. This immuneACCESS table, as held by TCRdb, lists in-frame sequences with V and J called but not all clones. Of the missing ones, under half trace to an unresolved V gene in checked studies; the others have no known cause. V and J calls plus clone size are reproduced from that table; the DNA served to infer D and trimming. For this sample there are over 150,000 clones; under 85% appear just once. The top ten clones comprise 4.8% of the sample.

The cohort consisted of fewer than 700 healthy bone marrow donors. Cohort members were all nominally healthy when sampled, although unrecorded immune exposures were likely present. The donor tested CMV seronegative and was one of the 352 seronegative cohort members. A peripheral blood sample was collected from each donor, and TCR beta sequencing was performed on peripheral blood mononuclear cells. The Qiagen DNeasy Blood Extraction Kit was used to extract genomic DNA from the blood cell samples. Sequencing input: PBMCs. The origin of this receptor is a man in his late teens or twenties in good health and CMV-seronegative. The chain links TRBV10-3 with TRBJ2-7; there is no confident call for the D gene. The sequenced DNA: TGTGCCATCAGTGAGATCCAGGCCTACGAGCAGTACTTC. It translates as CAISEIQAYEQYF.